A single sample gave rise to the 2 T cell receptor beta chains below, sequenced in a study of pediatric ulcerative colitis. This table comes from immunoSEQ multiplex PCR, and its TCRdb copy is limited to in-frame clones, with some not included. Of tens of thousands of clones in the sample, 77% were seen once. Sequenced material: blood. These receptors all stem from a boy aged 5-17 years with moderate ulcerative colitis.

The gene calls are TRBV20-1 and TRBJ1-2, with a possible D match to TRBD1 (5 bases). Germline-derived CDR1 and CDR2 are DFQATT and SNEGSKA (reference sequence). The length of the CDR3 is 11 residues. The V and J ends lost 2 bases and 5 bases respectively, with 6 bases between them. CDR3 residues: CSARQGYGYTF. The CDR3 nucleotides are TGCAGTGCTAGACAGGGTTATGGCTACACCTTC.

V gene TRBV5-1 combines with J gene TRBJ1-5, with TRBD1 identical over 7 bases. The CDR3 extends over 14 amino acids. Germline lookup yields CDR1 SGHRS and CDR2 YFSETQ. The V segment lost 4 bases and the J segment 4 bases; nucleotides outside the gene matches: 5. The CDR3 reads CASSETDRNQPQHF. The CDR3 DNA sequence: TGCGCCAGCAGCGAGACGGACAGGAATCAGCCCCAGCATTTT. Variable domain in full (rest from reference TRBV5-1 and TRBJ1-5): KAGVTQTPRYLIKTRGQQVTLSCSPISGHRSVSWYQQTPGQGLQFLFEYFSETQRNKGNFPGRFSGRQFSNSRSEMNVSTLELGDSALYLCASSETDRNQPQHFGDGTRLSIL.